The 18 T cell receptor beta chains reported below all come from one sample, sequenced in a study of T-cell reconstitution after alpha-beta-depleted transplantation in children. Preparation of the TCRbeta library used unique molecular identifiers. TCRdb used MiXCR to reprocess the PCR reads, holding one entry per CDR3 protein. Of a few hundred thousand distinct CDR3 sequences listed, 15% to 20% were seen once; the top ten hold approximately 28%. This specimen was PBMCs, mostly from graft donor cells, taken 360 days after TCRalphabeta/CD19-depleted stem cell transplant. The origin of the receptors is a boy under three years old who had a stem cell transplant for Wiskott-Aldrich syndrome, so the T cells may come from the graft donor.

A few counts support this clonotype. The rearrangement uses TRBV4-1 and TRBJ1-1; D uncertain. Germline lookup yields CDR1 MGHRA and CDR2 YSYEKL. The CDR3 covers 17 residues. V shed 1 base and J shed 1 base, with 16 bases lying between them. The CDR3 DNA sequence: TGCGCCAGCAGCCAAGTTTGGGATCAGGAACGGAACACTGAAGCTTTCTTT. Its protein product is CASSQVWDQERNTEAFF.

This clonotype was recorded a few times. The chain carries TRBV11-2 and TRBJ2-1; D is uncertain. The CDR3 loop spans 13 amino acids. Germline V gene sequence: CDR1 SGHAT, CDR2 FQNNGV. The germline V and J ends were trimmed by 5 bases and 9 bases, with 14 bases remaining between them. CDR3 region: CASSLGRIIEQFF. In DNA form, the CDR3 reads TGTGCCAGCAGCCTCGGACGGATCATTGAGCAGTTCTTC.

This chain joins TRBV5-1 and TRBJ2-3; possibly TRBD1 for D (6 bases). This CDR3 contains 15 residues. The ends were cut back, 7 bases at V and 2 bases at J, with 17 bases in the middle. Germline loops: CDR1 SGHRS, CDR2 YFSETQ. The DNA for the CDR3 is TGCGCCAGCTGTATCCGGGACACACTCACAGATACGCAGTATTTT. Its translation is CASCIRDTLTDTQYF.

This clonotype was seen at least ten times. The chain links TRBV7-6 to TRBJ2-7, with 10 bases fitting TRBD2. CDR3 length: 15 amino acids. The ends lost 5 bases at V and 2 bases at J; junction bases unmatched: 6. Germline CDR1 SGHVS, CDR2 FNYEAQ. This CDR3 reads CASSAASGGTYEQYF. Here the CDR3 DNA reads TGTGCCAGCAGCGCAGCTAGCGGGGGAACCTACGAGCAGTACTTC.

This clonotype occurred a few times. The genes are TRBV7-2 and TRBJ2-1, with 9 bases lining up with TRBD1. The CDR3 is made up of 16 amino acids. The V and J ends lost 3 bases and 12 bases, in that order; junction bases with no gene match: 15. CDR1 SGHTA and CDR2 FQGNSA come from the germline V gene. CDR3 protein: CASSFKPRTGDPGQFF. In DNA, the CDR3 is TGTGCCAGCAGCTTTAAGCCACGGACAGGGGACCCTGGGCAGTTCTTC.

This clonotype was found once. The chain links TRBV10-3 to TRBJ2-7; D possibly corresponds to TRBD2 (6 bases). This CDR3 comprises 14 residues. The germline V and J ends were trimmed by 6 bases and 2 bases, with 14 bases remaining between them. Germline assignment: CDR1 ENHRY and CDR2 SYGVKD. CDR3 in DNA: TGTGCCATCAGAAAGGGACTGAGTACCTACGAGCAGTACTTC. Residues: CAIRKGLSTYEQYF.

This clonotype has only a few counts. The chain combines TRBV2 with TRBJ1-3, with 8 bases aligning to TRBD1. CDR1 is SNHLY, CDR2 FYNNEI, per germline. After removal of 6 bases from V and 6 bases from J, the junction contained 7 bases not matched to a gene. The CDR3 totals 14 residues. In DNA, the CDR3 is TGTGCCAGCAGGGGACAGGCTCGGCAAAACACCATATATTTT. It translates to CASRGQARQNTIYF.

This clonotype occurred a few times. V and J are TRBV10-3 and TRBJ2-7, with D possibly TRBD2 on 5 matching bases. CDR3 length equals 13 residues. CDR1 and CDR2 (germline): ENHRY, SYGVKD. Trimming stripped 6 bases from V and 0 bases from J, with 9 bases between. The CDR3 sequence is CAISEGYSYEQYF. In DNA, the CDR3 is TGTGCCATCAGCGAGGGTTACTCCTACGAGCAGTACTTC.

V usage is TRBV12-3 or TRBV12-4 and J usage is TRBJ2-3, with D perhaps being TRBD1 or TRBD2 (5 bases each). Trimming cost V 6 bases and J 2 bases, with 12 bases left between them. The CDR3 totals 14 residues. The CDR3 nucleotides are TGTGCCAGCAGCCACGGGGCTTTCACAGATACGCAGTATTTT. Protein: CASSHGAFTDTQYF.

This clonotype has just a few counts. This chain joins TRBV5-1 and TRBJ2-1; a weak D match, TRBD2 (7 bases). The germline gives CDR1 SGHRS, CDR2 YFSETQ. Trimming shortened V by 2 bases and J by 0 bases, and 18 bases separated the two germline ends. The CDR3 covers 18 residues. CDR3 nucleotides: TGCGCCAGCAGCTTAATATACGGGGGGCTAAGCTCCTACAATGAGCAGTTCTTC. It is translated as CASSLIYGGLSSYNEQFF.

This clonotype was observed a handful of times. V gene TRBV20-1 combines with J gene TRBJ1-4, with a possible D match to TRBD1 (6 bases). V lost 6 bases to trimming and J lost 8 bases, with 13 bases between them. Germline V gene sequence: CDR1 DFQATT, CDR2 SNEGSKA (reference sequence). The CDR3 is 12 residues long. This CDR3 is CSATGFGEKLFF. CDR3 coding DNA: TGCAGTGCAACAGGGTTTGGCGAAAAACTGTTTTTT.

The V call is TRBV30, the J call TRBJ2-7; TRBD2 is a possible D gene (6 bases). Trimming removed 6 bases at V and 2 bases at J, with 17 bases between. The germline V gene encodes CDR1 GTSNPN and CDR2 SVGIG (reference sequence). This CDR3 contains 14 residues. The CDR3 DNA is TGTGCCTGCACTACCCGGGACTTAACCTACGAGCAGTACTTC. Translating gives CACTTRDLTYEQYF.

CDR3 loop: CASSIASGSTDTQYF. For the CDR3, the DNA is TGTGCCAGTAGTATTGCTAGCGGTTCCACAGATACGCAGTATTTT. V gene TRBV19 combines with J gene TRBJ2-3; the match to TRBD2 covers 7 bases. The CDR3 runs 15 residues. Trimming at V came to 3 bases and at J to 2 bases, leaving 5 bases not matched to a gene. From germline, CDR1 is LNHDA and CDR2 SQIVND (reference sequence).

This clonotype was detected many times. The chain couples TRBV10-3 to TRBJ2-7; D gene unclear. This CDR3 region has 14 residues. Germline loops: CDR1 ENHRY, CDR2 SYGVKD. V was shortened by 2 bases and J by 5 bases, with 13 bases between the two germline ends. The CDR3, as DNA: TGTGCCATCAGTGAGCCGCAGGCAGGCAACGAGCAGTACTTC. This translates into CAISEPQAGNEQYF.

This clonotype was picked up a small number of times. V gene TRBV7-7 combines with J gene TRBJ2-1, with 12 bases matching TRBD2. The germline V gene encodes CDR1 SSHAT and CDR2 FNYEAQ (reference sequence). Trimming cost V 1 base and J 8 bases; bases outside gene matches: 6. The CDR3 has 16 amino acids. CDR3: CASSLGLAGAGDEQFF. CDR3 sequence (DNA): TGTGCCAGCAGCTTAGGACTAGCGGGGGCCGGGGATGAGCAGTTCTTC.

This clonotype has just a few counts. The chain joins TRBV6-1 to TRBJ2-1; 7 nucleotides line up with TRBD2. Trimming took 6 bases from V and 2 from J; bases not matched to a gene: 4. CDR1 MNHNS and CDR2 SASEGT come from the germline V gene. This CDR3 spans 14 amino acids. CDR3 sequence: CASRKSGTYNEQFF. The CDR3 DNA follows: TGTGCCAGCAGGAAGAGCGGGACCTACAATGAGCAGTTCTTC.

This clonotype was counted many times. The gene calls are TRBV12-3 or TRBV12-4 and TRBJ2-1; 12 nucleotides line up with TRBD2. CDR3 size: 17 residues. V shed 5 bases and J 0 bases; nucleotides not matched to a gene: 5. The CDR3 DNA reads as TGTGCCAGCAGTCCAAGACTAGCGGGAGACTCCTACAATGAGCAGTTCTTC. Protein sequence: CASSPRLAGDSYNEQFF.

This clonotype was seen only a few times. This chain links TRBV15 with TRBJ2-3; tentatively, D is TRBD1 (5 bases). This CDR3 has 15 residues. Trimming cost V 5 bases and J 2 bases, with 14 bases left between them. Germline CDR1 reads LNHNV; CDR2 reads YYDKDF (reference sequence). The CDR3 reads CATSRRQPTTDTQYF. The CDR3 nucleotides read TGTGCCACCAGCCGAAGACAGCCCACCACAGATACGCAGTATTTT. The full variable domain, completed using reference TRBV15 and TRBJ2-3, is DAMVIQNPRYQVTQFGKPVTLSCSQTLNHNVMYWYQQKSSQAPKLLFHYYDKDFNNEADTPDNFQSRRPNTSFCFLDIRSPGLGDTAMYLCATSRRQPTTDTQYFGPGTRLTVL.